This T cell receptor beta chain was found in a study of shared clonotypes between healthy human individuals. Worth noting for this clone: Its target is unknown.

A CD45RA-negative memory subset and a CD45RA+ naive subset were separated from the CD4+ cells. The protocol was immunoSEQ multiplex PCR, while the TCRdb copy is restricted to in-frame clones and leaves out a portion. This sample has 2 million to 3 million clones, with 93% found just once. This CDR3 has 12 amino acids. V lost 6 bases and J lost 3, with 7 bases in between. Germline V lookup: CDR1 MNHEY, CDR2 SVGAGI. Study observations and caveats: Clonotypes shared by all four sorted-subset donors had higher generation probabilities than non-shared clonotypes. It was expected that sequencing depth would affect clonotype sharing among donors. The small donor group covered limited genetic and exposure diversity.

Material: naive CD4+ T cells from PBMCs. Subset in this sample: CD45RA+ positively selected. V gene TRBV6-5 combines with J gene TRBJ2-3, with a possible D match to TRBD1 (5 bases). The clonotype was recovered from a young man in good health. Some clones in this sample may be carry-over from other donors' samples. The CDR3 is CASRQETDTQYF. In nucleotides, the CDR3 is TGTGCCAGCAGACAGGAGACAGATACGCAGTATTTT.